Listed here are 28 T cell receptor beta chains from one sample, sequenced in a study of T cell responses to AZD1222 COVID-19 vaccine. Method: immunoSEQ multiplex PCR; TCRdb's copy keeps in-frame clones and lacks some. The data show 100,000 to 150,000 clones, with 91% seen just once and 1.5% to 2% held by the top ten. This material consisted of peripheral blood, taken 28 days after the second AZD1222 dose. The receptors here all came from an adult who received the AZD1222 COVID-19 vaccine.

The rearrangement uses TRBV18 and TRBJ1-4, with D possibly TRBD1 on 5 matching bases. Germline V gives CDR1 KGHSH, CDR2 LQKENI. The V end lost 4 bases, the J end lost 0 bases, and 9 bases lay between the germline ends. The CDR3 has 15 residues. The CDR3 reads CASSLGPATNEKLFF. CDR3 in DNA: TGTGCCAGCTCACTGGGACCCGCAACTAATGAAAAACTGTTTTTT.

In its sample, this clone was seen a few times. The chain combines TRBV10-3 with TRBJ2-7; weak D call: TRBD2 (5 bases). The germline V gene encodes CDR1 ENHRY and CDR2 SYGVKD. The CDR3 consists of 15 residues. V was cut by 0 bases and J by 5 bases, with 14 bases left in between. The chain's CDR3 is CAISESVRDPHEQYF. The CDR3 region has the DNA TGTGCCATCAGTGAGTCGGTACGGGATCCCCACGAGCAGTACTTC.

The rearrangement joins TRBV5-1 to TRBJ1-4, with unresolved D. The CDR3 is 13 amino acids. Trimming shortened V by 5 bases and J by 1 base, and 6 bases separated the two germline ends. From germline, CDR1 is SGHRS and CDR2 YFSETQ. The CDR3 nucleotides read TGCGCCAGCAGAAGGGAAACTAATGAAAAACTGTTTTTT. The encoded protein is CASRRETNEKLFF.

This chain uses TRBV13 with TRBJ2-3, with D uncertain. This CDR3 has 15 amino acids. With 5 bases removed from V and 6 bases from J, the gap between germline ends came to 18 bases. CDR1 PRHDT and CDR2 FYEKMQ come from the germline V gene (reference sequence). The CDR3 loop is CASSQTGVGPDTQYF. The CDR3 DNA sequence: TGTGCCAGCAGCCAGACTGGCGTGGGTCCGGATACGCAGTATTTT.

The rearrangement links TRBV30 to TRBJ2-3; 16 bases line up with TRBD2. This CDR3 is built from 12 residues. V lost 8 bases, J lost 11 bases, and 4 bases stayed unmatched. CDR1 and CDR2 from the germline V gene are GTSNPN and SVGIG (reference sequence). CDR3: CAGTSGGAGQYF. In DNA, the CDR3 is TGTGCCGGGACTAGCGGGGGGGCGGGGCAGTATTTT.

This chain connects TRBV9 to TRBJ1-2, with D unresolved. V shed 0 bases and J shed 0 bases, with 6 bases lying between them. The V gene's germline CDR1 is SGDLS and CDR2 YYNGEE. This CDR3 spans 14 amino acids. This chain's CDR3 is CASSVDGTNYGYTF. CDR3 nucleotide sequence: TGTGCCAGCAGCGTAGATGGGACTAACTATGGCTACACCTTC.

The J gene is TRBJ2-1, the V gene TRBV9; no clear D. With 1 base removed from V and 0 bases from J, the gap between germline ends came to 11 bases. This CDR3 region has 16 residues. Germline loops: CDR1 SGDLS, CDR2 YYNGEE. The CDR3 here is CASSVLSLGSYNEQFF. The CDR3 DNA reads as TGTGCCAGCAGCGTACTGTCCCTGGGCTCCTACAATGAGCAGTTCTTC.

This clone came up once. The chain recombines TRBV7-9 with TRBJ2-5; 8 bases are shared with TRBD1. The CDR3 consists of 16 residues. Germline CDR1 and CDR2: SEHNR and FQNEAQ (reference sequence). Trimming removed 6 bases from V and 2 bases from J; junction bases left unmatched: 11. The CDR3 reads CASSFSGTGQQETQYF. As DNA, the CDR3 is TGTGCCAGCAGTTTTTCCGGGACAGGCCAACAAGAGACCCAGTACTTC.

V is TRBV4-3 and J is TRBJ2-1; 7 bases align to TRBD2. J lost 0 bases, V lost 5 bases, and 7 bases had no gene match. Germline V CDR1 and CDR2: LGHNA, YSLEER. The CDR3 contains 16 residues. The CDR3 region has the DNA TGCGCCAGCAGCGATCGGGGCGGGAGCTCCTACAATGAGCAGTTCTTC. Protein product: CASSDRGGSSYNEQFF.

The chain couples TRBV4-3 to TRBJ2-3, with TRBD1 as a possible D gene (5 bases). This CDR3 region has 18 residues. Per the germline V gene, CDR1 is LGHNA and CDR2 is YSLEER. V lost 0 bases and J lost 1, with 17 bases in between. The CDR3 bases are TGCGCCAGCAGCCAAGATAGAGCCAAAATAGGGGGCACAGATACGCAGTATTTT. It codes for CASSQDRAKIGGTDTQYF.

V and J are TRBV20-1 and TRBJ2-1, with 12 bases matching TRBD2. The CDR3 consists of 16 residues. V was clipped by 3 bases and J by 8 bases; unmatched bases: 11. Germline V CDR1 and CDR2: DFQATT, SNEGSKA (reference sequence). This chain's CDR3 is CSASPASGRGVDEQFF. CDR3 bases: TGCAGTGCTAGTCCGGCTAGCGGGAGGGGTGTGGATGAGCAGTTCTTC.

This clone was seen a few times. CDR3 protein: CSAPHQGANYGYTF. CDR3 bases: TGCAGCGCCCCCCACCAGGGGGCGAACTATGGCTACACCTTC. The chain is built from TRBV29-1 and TRBJ1-2; TRBD1 agrees at 8 bases. The V segment lost 7 bases and the J segment 2 bases; nucleotides outside the gene matches: 9. Germline loops: CDR1 SQVTM, CDR2 ANQGSEA. The CDR3 is 14 amino acids.

The J gene is TRBJ2-7, the V gene TRBV5-4; D is perhaps TRBD1 (7 bases). The germline V gene has CDR1 SGHNT and CDR2 YYREEE (reference sequence). V was clipped by 3 bases and J by 0 bases, with 16 bases between them. The CDR3 contains 16 residues. The CDR3: CASSSGGRGISYEQYF. CDR3 DNA: TGTGCCAGCAGCTCCGGGGGCAGGGGGATCTCCTACGAGCAGTACTTC.

The chain links TRBV10-1 to TRBJ2-7; unclear D gene. Germline V lookup: CDR1 WNHNN, CDR2 SYGVQD (reference sequence). The CDR3 is made up of 13 amino acids. V was trimmed by 7 bases and J by 4 bases, leaving 14 bases between them. The CDR3: CASKLEYLYEQYV. The CDR3 nucleotides read TGCGCCAGCAAGCTAGAATATTTGTACGAGCAGTACGTC.

The chain recombines TRBV7-9 with TRBJ2-3; D is uncertain. This CDR3 has 18 residues. V was trimmed by 0 bases and J by 0 bases, leaving 16 bases between them. Germline CDR1 reads SEHNR; CDR2 reads FQNEAQ (reference sequence). DNA of the CDR3: TGTGCCAGCAGCTTAGCGCCGTTGCGAACCATTAGCACAGATACGCAGTATTTT. Amino acid sequence: CASSLAPLRTISTDTQYF. Full variable domain (remainder filled in from reference TRBV7-9 and TRBJ2-3): DTGVSQNPRHKITKRGQNVTFRCDPISEHNRLYWYRQTLGQGPEFLTYFQNEAQLEKSRLLSDRFSAERPKGSFSTLEIQRTEQGDSAMYLCASSLAPLRTISTDTQYFGPGTRLTVL.

V usage is TRBV19 and J usage is TRBJ1-2; D unclear. Germline lookup yields CDR1 LNHDA and CDR2 SQIVND (reference sequence). This CDR3 spans 12 amino acids. The V end lost 3 bases, the J end lost 5 bases, and 7 bases lay between the germline ends. The chain's CDR3 is CASSMGRYGYTF. As DNA, the CDR3 is TGTGCCAGTAGTATGGGGAGGTATGGCTACACCTTC.

This clone was detected only once. The chain links TRBV3-1 (or the pseudogene TRBV3-2) to TRBJ1-2; D is undetermined. The ends were cut back, 0 bases at V and 2 bases at J, with 13 bases in the middle. The CDR3 length is 16 residues. The germline V gene has CDR1 LGHDT and CDR2 YNNKEL (reference sequence). DNA for the CDR3: TGTGCCAGCAGCCAAGAGAAGGTTTCGGGGAACTATGGCTACACCTTC. As protein: CASSQEKVSGNYGYTF.

V is TRBV7-9 and J is TRBJ1-6; D gene ambiguous. This CDR3 is 17 amino acids long. Germline loops: CDR1 SEHNR, CDR2 FQNEAQ (reference sequence). Trimming took 0 bases from V and 0 from J, leaving 9 bases between them. CDR3 coding DNA: TGTGCCAGCAGCTTAGCACCGGTGCGCTCCTATAATTCACCCCTCCACTTT. It codes for CASSLAPVRSYNSPLHF.

V gene TRBV11-3 combines with J gene TRBJ2-1; possible D gene TRBD1, 5 bases. The CDR3 contains 14 residues. The germline gives CDR1 SGHNT, CDR2 YENEEA. With 1 base removed from V and 7 bases from J, the gap between germline ends came to 11 bases. Written as DNA, the CDR3 is TGTGCCAGCAGCTTAGGACAGCAGGGAAATGAGCAGTTCTTC. Translation: CASSLGQQGNEQFF. Using reference TRBV11-3 and TRBJ2-1 for the parts outside the CDR3, the full variable domain is EAGVVQSPRYKIIEKKQPVAFWCNPISGHNTLYWYLQNLGQGPELLIRYENEEAVDDSQLPKDRFSAERLKGVDSTLKIQPAELGDSAVYLCASSLGQQGNEQFFGPGTRLTVL.

The rearrangement uses TRBV5-1 and TRBJ2-7; D is possibly TRBD2 (7 bases). The V end was cut by 7 bases, the J end by 0 bases, with 17 bases between. The germline CDR1 and CDR2 sequences are SGHRS and YFSETQ. CDR3 length: 15 amino acids. DNA for the CDR3: TGCGCCAGCCATAGCGAGGGGGGGTCCTCCTACGAGCAGTACTTC. Its translation is CASHSEGGSSYEQYF.

This sequence joins TRBV27 and TRBJ2-5; TRBD2 matches 8 bases. After removal of 4 bases from V and 3 bases from J, the junction contained 10 bases not matched to a gene. Looked up from germline, CDR1 is MNHEY and CDR2 is SMNVEV (reference sequence). CDR3 length: 16 residues. This CDR3 is CASSSKAGVAKETQYF. CDR3 nucleotide sequence: TGTGCCAGCAGTTCAAAAGCGGGAGTTGCGAAAGAGACCCAGTACTTC.

The CDR3 DNA reads TGCAGCGTGCACAGGGGTAACACCGGGGAGCTGTTTTTT. It specifies CSVHRGNTGELFF. The V call is TRBV29-1, the J call TRBJ2-2, with 7 bases matching TRBD1. Germline V lookup: CDR1 SQVTM, CDR2 ANQGSEA. This CDR3 contains 13 residues. Germline trimming cut 6 bases from V and 2 bases from J; bases unmatched to any gene: 3.

This chain uses TRBV6-5 with TRBJ2-7; 9 bases align to TRBD1. The V gene's germline CDR1 is MNHEY and CDR2 SVGAGI. CDR3 length: 12 residues. Losses at the gene ends were 6 bases for V and 7 bases for J; bases not matched to a gene: 4. CDR3 amino acids: CASRQGAREQYF. The CDR3 nucleotides are TGTGCCAGCAGACAGGGGGCGCGTGAGCAGTACTTC.

The rearrangement uses TRBV7-3 and TRBJ2-2, with TRBD2 identical over 8 bases. The trim removed 5 bases at V and 2 bases at J, leaving 4 bases unmatched. CDR1 and CDR2 (germline): SGHTA, FQGTGA. CDR3 length: 15 amino acids. The CDR3 protein is CASSRGLANTGELFF. Here the CDR3 DNA reads TGTGCCAGCAGCCGCGGACTAGCCAACACCGGGGAGCTGTTTTTT.

The chain couples TRBV28 to TRBJ2-2; TRBD1 might be the D (6 bases). The V end lost 6 bases, the J end lost 0 bases, and 11 bases lay between the germline ends. This CDR3 has 15 residues. In germline, CDR1 is MDHEN, CDR2 SYDVKM. CDR3 amino acids: CASSLQGSNTGELFF. The CDR3 DNA is TGTGCCAGCAGCCTCCAGGGGTCGAACACCGGGGAGCTGTTTTTT.

CDR3 coding DNA: TGTGCCAGCAGTGCCTCTTTGAACACTGAAGCTTTCTTT. As protein: CASSASLNTEAFF. The chain links TRBV2 to TRBJ1-1, with D unclear. The V gene lost 4 bases and the J gene lost 0 bases, with 6 bases spanning the gap. The CDR3 is made up of 13 amino acids. The germline V gene has CDR1 SNHLY and CDR2 FYNNEI.

The chain has TRBV19 and TRBJ1-4; D is undetermined. The germline V and J ends were trimmed by 1 base and 8 bases, with 14 bases remaining between them. Germline V lookup: CDR1 LNHDA, CDR2 SQIVND (reference sequence). This CDR3 is built from 15 residues. CDR3 amino acids: CASSIVGQRAEKLFF. DNA for the CDR3: TGTGCCAGTAGTATAGTCGGGCAGAGGGCCGAAAAACTGTTTTTT.

The V gene is TRBV19, the J gene TRBJ1-2; 9 bases align to TRBD1. The CDR3 is 14 residues long. The germline V gene encodes CDR1 LNHDA and CDR2 SQIVND (reference sequence). With 6 bases clipped from V and 2 bases from J, the junction kept 4 bases outside the gene matches. The CDR3 bases are TGTGCCAGTAGGATACAGGGGGCGAACTATGGCTACACCTTC. This gives the protein CASRIQGANYGYTF.